This TCR beta chain was identified in a study of cytomegalovirus exposure and HLA in healthy donors. Use of 60 Vbeta and 13 Jbeta primers characterized the PCR. Clones were read by immunoSEQ multiplex PCR, and TCRdb kept only the in-frame ones, dropping some. The sample's table shows roughly 100,000 clones. CDR1 is SGHTA, CDR2 FQGNSA, per germline. V was shortened by 5 bases and J by 5 bases, with 13 bases between the two germline ends. CDR3 size: 14 residues. The sequence came from a man aged 35 to 55 in good health and CMV-seronegative. The genes are TRBV7-2 and TRBJ2-1; TRBD2 is a possible D gene (6 bases). What was sequenced was PBMCs. CDR3 loop: CASSRDWNDNEQFF. DNA for the CDR3: TGTGCCAGCAGCCGGGACTGGAACGACAATGAGCAGTTCTTC.